The 6 T cell receptor beta chains below all came from one sample that was sequenced in a study of CXCR3-negative and CXCR3-positive naive CD8 T cells. The study made its TRB cDNA libraries by 5' RACE, adding UMI labels. TCRdb reprocessed the 5' RACE reads, with one entry per CDR3 protein and no DNA. The sample table sets out about 130,000 distinct CDR3 sequences. Sequenced input: naive CXCR3- CD8+ T cells from blood. Subset defined: CD45RO-CCR7+CD27+CD95- naive CD8+ T cells lacking CXCR3 (TNR3-). The source of these receptors is a human donor in good health. Some clones in this sample may be carry-over from other donors' samples.

The chain recombines TRBV23-1 with TRBJ2-1; with no DNA, the TCRdb D assignment of TRBD1 cannot be verified. TRBV23-1 is identified as an open reading frame with a role that is uncertain. The CDR3 runs 18 residues. CDR3 sequence: CASSHSPGQPVGWDEQFF.

The chain joins TRBV12-3 or TRBV12-4 to TRBJ1-2; no DNA is available, so the TRBD1 call from TCRdb remains unchecked. The CDR3 spans 14 residues. The CDR3 is CASSPDGTIYGYTF.

The CDR3 region is CASSMGAHTEAFF. This chain connects TRBV19 to TRBJ1-1; TCRdb reports TRBD1, a call that lacks DNA to check it against. Germline assignment: CDR1 LNHDA and CDR2 SQIVND (reference sequence). This CDR3 region has 13 residues.

The CDR3 is CASSPRLSSYEQYF. The V gene is TRBV7-9, the J gene TRBJ2-7. The CDR3 is 14 amino acids. CDR1 SEHNR and CDR2 FQNEAQ come from the germline V gene (reference sequence).

This chain connects TRBV12-3 or TRBV12-4 to TRBJ1-2; the TCRdb D gene call, TRBD1, has no DNA to confirm it. This CDR3 has 13 amino acids. This chain's CDR3 is CASKSPRGPGYTF.

The chain is built from TRBV27 and TRBJ2-7; TCRdb calls TRBD2, which cannot be checked without DNA. The germline gives CDR1 MNHEY, CDR2 SMNVEV (reference sequence). The CDR3 totals 13 residues. The chain's CDR3 is CASGSSGAYEQYF.